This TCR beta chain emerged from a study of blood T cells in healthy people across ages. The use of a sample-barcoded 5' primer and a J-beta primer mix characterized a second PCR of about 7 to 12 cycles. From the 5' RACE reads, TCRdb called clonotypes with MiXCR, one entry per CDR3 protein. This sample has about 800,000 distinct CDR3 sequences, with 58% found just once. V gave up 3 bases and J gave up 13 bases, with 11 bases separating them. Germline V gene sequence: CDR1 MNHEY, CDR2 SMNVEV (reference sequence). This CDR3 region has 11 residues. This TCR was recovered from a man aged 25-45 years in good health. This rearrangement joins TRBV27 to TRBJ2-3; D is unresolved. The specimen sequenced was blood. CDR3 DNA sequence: TGTGCCAGCAGTTTGGACCGTCAGGAGTATTTT. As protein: CASSLDRQEYF.